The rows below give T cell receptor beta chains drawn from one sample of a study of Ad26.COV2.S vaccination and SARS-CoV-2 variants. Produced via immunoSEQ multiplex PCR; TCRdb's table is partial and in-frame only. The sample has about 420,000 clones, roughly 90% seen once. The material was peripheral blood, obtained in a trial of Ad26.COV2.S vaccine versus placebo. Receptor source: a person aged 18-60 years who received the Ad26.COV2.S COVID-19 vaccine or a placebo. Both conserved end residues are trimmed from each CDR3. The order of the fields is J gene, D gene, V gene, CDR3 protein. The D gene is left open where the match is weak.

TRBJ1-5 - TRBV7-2 ASSSRGVNQPQH
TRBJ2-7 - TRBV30 AWSTVREQY
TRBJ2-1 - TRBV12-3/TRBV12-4 ASSLGGDEQF
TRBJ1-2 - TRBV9 ASSVGRGGYT
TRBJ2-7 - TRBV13 ASSRGLSSYEQY
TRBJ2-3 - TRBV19 ASSDRDFSTDTQY
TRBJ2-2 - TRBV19 ASSIQQNTGELF
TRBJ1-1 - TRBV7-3 ASGKDYDAEAF
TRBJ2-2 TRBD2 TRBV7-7 ASSLNGGATTGELF
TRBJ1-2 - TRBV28 ASGTAWNYGYT
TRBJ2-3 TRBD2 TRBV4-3 ASSHYSGGSSDTQY
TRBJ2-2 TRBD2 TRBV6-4 ASSLRLAGSHTGELF
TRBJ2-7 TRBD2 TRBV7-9 ASSPGLAGGRPYEQY
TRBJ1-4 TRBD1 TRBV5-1 ASSQGARQGSAEKLF
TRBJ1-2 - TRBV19 ASRPRGLLTEYRHT
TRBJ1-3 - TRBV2 ASSERDRTDGNTIY
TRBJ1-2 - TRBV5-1 ASSESGYGYT
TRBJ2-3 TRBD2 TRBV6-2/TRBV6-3 ASSKGLAAGTQY
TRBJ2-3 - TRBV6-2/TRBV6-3 ASSYSVSTDTQY
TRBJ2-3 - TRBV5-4 ASSLWVGAYETSTDTQY
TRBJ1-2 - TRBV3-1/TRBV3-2 ASSQEWTVNYGYT
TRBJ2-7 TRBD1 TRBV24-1 ATSPGTVSYEQY
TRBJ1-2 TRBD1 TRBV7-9 ASSLGPGARGNGYT
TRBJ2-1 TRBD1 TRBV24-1 ATSDQGYRTGHHGNEQF
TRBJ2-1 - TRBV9 ASSANPSRASSYNEQF
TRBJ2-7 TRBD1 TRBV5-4 ASSLKAGGGEQY
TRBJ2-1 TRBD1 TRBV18 ASSPPGQGSYNEQF
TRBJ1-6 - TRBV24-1 ATSDRRPGAQVSSYNSPLH
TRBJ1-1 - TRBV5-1 ASSLRQGSGTEAF
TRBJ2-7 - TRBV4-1 ASSPGGSPGQSSYEQY
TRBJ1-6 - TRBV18 ASSLATFPYNSPLH
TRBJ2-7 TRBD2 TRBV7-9 ASSLESGGAGYEQY
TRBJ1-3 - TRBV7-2 ASSFGGGGGGNTIY
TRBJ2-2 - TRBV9 ASSSLHTGELF
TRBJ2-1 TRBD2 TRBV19 ASSGGARDEQF
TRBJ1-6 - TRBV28 ASSRAPNFRANSPLH
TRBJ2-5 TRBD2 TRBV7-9 ASSLALRTSSETQY
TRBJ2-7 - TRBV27 ASSSGRGPNEQY
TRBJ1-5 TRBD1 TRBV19 ASSKQGNNQPQH